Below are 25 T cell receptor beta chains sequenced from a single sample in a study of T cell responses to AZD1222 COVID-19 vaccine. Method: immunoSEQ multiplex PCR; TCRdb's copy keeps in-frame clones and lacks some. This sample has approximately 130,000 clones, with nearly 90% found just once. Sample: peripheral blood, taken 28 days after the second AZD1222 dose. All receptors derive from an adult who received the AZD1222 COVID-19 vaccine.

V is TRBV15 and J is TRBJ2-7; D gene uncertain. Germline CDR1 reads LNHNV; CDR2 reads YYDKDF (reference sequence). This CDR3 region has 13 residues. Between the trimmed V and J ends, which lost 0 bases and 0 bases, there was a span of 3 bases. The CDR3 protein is CATSRDPSYEQYF. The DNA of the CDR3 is TGTGCCACCAGCAGAGATCCCTCCTACGAGCAGTACTTC.

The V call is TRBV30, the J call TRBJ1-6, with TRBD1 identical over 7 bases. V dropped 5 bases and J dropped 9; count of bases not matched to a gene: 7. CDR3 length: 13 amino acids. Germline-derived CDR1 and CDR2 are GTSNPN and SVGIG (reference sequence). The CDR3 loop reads CAWGRTGISPLHF. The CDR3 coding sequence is TGTGCCTGGGGGAGGACAGGAATTTCACCCCTCCACTTT. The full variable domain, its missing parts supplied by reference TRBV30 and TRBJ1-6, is SQTIHQWPATLVQPVGSPLSLECTVEGTSNPNLYWYRQAAGRGLQLLFYSVGIGQISSEVPQNLSASRPQDRQFILSSKKLLLSDSGFYLCAWGRTGISPLHFGNGTRLTVT.

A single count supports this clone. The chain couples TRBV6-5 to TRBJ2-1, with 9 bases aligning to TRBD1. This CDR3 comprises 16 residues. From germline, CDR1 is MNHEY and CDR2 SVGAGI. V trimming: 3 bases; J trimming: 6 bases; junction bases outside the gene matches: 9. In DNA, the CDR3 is TGTGCCAGCAGTTATTCCCGGGACAGGGCGGCCAATGAGCAGTTCTTC. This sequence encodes CASSYSRDRAANEQFF.

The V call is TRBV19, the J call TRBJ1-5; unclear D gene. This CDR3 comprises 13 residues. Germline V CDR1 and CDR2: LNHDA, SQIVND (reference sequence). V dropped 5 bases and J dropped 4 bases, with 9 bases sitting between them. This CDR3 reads CASSEGFNQPQHF. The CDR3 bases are TGTGCCAGTAGTGAAGGGTTTAATCAGCCCCAGCATTTT.

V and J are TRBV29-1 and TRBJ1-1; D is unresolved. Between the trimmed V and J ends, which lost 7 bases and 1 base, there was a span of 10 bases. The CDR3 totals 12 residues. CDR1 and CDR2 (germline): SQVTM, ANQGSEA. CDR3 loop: CSARDTNTEAFF. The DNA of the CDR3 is TGCAGCGCTCGAGACACGAACACTGAAGCTTTCTTT.

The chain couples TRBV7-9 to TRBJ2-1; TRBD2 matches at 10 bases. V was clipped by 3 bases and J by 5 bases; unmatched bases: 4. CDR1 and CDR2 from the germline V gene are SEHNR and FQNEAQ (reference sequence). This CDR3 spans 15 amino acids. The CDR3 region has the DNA TGTGCCAGCAGCTTGACTAGCGGGCCGAACAATGAGCAGTTCTTC. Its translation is CASSLTSGPNNEQFF.

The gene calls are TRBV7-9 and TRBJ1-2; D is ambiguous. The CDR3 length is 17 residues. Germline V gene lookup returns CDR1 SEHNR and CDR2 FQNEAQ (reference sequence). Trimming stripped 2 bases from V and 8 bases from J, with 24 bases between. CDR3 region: CASSLSFGDTRPGGYTF. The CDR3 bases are TGTGCCAGCAGCTTATCTTTCGGCGACACCCGCCCGGGGGGCTACACCTTC.

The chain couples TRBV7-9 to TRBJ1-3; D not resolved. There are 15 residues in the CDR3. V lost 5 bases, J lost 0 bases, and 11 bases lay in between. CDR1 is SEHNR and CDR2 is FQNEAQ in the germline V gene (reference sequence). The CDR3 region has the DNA TGTGCCAGCAGCCTCCTTGCCGGCTCTGGAAACACCATATATTTT. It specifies CASSLLAGSGNTIYF.

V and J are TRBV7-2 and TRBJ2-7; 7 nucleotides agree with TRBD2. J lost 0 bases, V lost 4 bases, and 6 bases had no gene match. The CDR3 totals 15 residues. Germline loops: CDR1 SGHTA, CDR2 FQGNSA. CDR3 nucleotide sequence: TGTGCCAGCAGCTCCGCCGGCGGGAGCTCCTACGAGCAGTACTTC. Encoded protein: CASSSAGGSSYEQYF.

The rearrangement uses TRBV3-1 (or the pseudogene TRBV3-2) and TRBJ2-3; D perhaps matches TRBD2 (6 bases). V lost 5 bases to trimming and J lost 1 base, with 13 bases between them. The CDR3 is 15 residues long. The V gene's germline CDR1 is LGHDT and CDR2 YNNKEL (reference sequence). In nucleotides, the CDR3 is TGTGCCAGCAGCGAACCCGGGACTGGCACAGATACGCAGTATTTT. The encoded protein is CASSEPGTGTDTQYF.

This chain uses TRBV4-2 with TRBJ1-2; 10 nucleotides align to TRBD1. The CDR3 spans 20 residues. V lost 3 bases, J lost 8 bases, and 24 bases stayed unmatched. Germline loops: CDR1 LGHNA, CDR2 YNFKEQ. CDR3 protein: CASSHLIIVGQGTAEDGYTF. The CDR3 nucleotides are TGTGCCAGCAGCCACCTAATAATAGTGGGACAGGGGACGGCGGAGGACGGCTACACCTTC.

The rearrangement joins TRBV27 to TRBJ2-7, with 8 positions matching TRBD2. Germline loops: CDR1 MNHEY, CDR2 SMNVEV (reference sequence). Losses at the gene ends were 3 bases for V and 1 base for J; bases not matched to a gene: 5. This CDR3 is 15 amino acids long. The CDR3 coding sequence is TGTGCCAGCAGTTTCTTAGCGGGGAAGTCCTACGAGCAGTACTTC. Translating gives CASSFLAGKSYEQYF.

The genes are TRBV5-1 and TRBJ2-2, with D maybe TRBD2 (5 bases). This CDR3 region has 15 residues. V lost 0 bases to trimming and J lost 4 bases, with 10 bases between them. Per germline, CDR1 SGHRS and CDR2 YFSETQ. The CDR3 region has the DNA TGCGCCAGCAGCTTGGATGGAGGTTTCACCGGGGAGCTGTTTTTT. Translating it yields CASSLDGGFTGELFF.

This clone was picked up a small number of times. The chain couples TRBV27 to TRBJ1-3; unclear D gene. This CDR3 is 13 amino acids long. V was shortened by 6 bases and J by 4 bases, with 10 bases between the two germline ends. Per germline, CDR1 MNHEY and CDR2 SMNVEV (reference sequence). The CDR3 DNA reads TGTGCCAGCAGGCTAATCGGAGGAAACACCATATATTTT. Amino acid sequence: CASRLIGGNTIYF.

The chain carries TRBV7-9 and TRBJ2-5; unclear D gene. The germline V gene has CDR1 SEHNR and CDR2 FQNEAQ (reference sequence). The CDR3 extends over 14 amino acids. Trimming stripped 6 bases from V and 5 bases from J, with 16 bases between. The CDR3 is CASRKETLQETQYF. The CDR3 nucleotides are TGTGCCAGCAGGAAGGAAACCCTTCAGGAGACCCAGTACTTC.

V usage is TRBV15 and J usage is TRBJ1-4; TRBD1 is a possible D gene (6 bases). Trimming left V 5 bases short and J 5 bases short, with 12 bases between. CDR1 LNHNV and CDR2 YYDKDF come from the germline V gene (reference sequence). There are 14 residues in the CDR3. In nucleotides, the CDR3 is TGTGCCACCAGCCAGGACAGAAGAAATGAAAAACTGTTTTTT. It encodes CATSQDRRNEKLFF.

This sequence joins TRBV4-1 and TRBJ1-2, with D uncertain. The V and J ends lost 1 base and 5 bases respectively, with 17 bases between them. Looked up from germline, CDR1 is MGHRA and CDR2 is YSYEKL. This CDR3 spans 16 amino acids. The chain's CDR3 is CASSQVTPAALYGYTF. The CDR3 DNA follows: TGCGCCAGCAGCCAAGTTACCCCGGCGGCGCTTTATGGCTACACCTTC.

The CDR3 sequence: CASSERDSGYTF. In DNA form, the CDR3 reads TGTGCCAGCAGTGAAAGGGACTCTGGCTACACCTTC. The chain has TRBV6-1 and TRBJ1-2; a weak D match, TRBD1 (5 bases). The CDR3 extends over 12 amino acids. Per germline, CDR1 MNHNS and CDR2 SASEGT. V shed 2 bases and J shed 7 bases, with 8 bases lying between them.

The CDR3 nucleotides read TGTGCCAGCAGTTTGACTCCTCCGGGACTAGCGGGAGATAGCTCCTACAATGAGCAGTTCTTC. Protein product: CASSLTPPGLAGDSSYNEQFF. The chain recombines TRBV27 with TRBJ2-1, with 14 positions matching TRBD2. Germline assignment: CDR1 MNHEY and CDR2 SMNVEV (reference sequence). The CDR3 totals 21 residues. Trimming took 3 bases from V and 0 from J; bases not matched to a gene: 13.

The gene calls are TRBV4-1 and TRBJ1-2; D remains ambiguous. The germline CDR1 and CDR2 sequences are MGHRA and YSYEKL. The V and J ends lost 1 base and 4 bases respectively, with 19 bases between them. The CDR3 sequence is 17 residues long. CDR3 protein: CASSQGLGGRVFYGYTF. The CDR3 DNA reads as TGCGCCAGCAGCCAAGGACTCGGCGGCCGAGTCTTCTATGGCTACACCTTC.

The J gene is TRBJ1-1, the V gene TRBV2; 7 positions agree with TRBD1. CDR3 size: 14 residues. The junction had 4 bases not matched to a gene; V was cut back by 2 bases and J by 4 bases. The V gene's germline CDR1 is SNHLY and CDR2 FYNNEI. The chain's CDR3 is CASSEYPGGTEAFF. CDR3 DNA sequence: TGTGCCAGCAGTGAATACCCAGGGGGCACTGAAGCTTTCTTT.

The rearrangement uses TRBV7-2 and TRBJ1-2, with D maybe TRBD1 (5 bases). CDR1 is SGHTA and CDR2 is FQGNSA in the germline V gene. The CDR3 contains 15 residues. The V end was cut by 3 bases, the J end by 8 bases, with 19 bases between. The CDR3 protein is CASSFRTTAGGGYTF. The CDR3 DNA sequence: TGTGCCAGCAGCTTCCGGACAACCGCCGGGGGGGGCTACACCTTC.

The CDR3 nucleotides read TGTGCCAGCAGCTTCTTAGGGGGCTACACCTTC. It is translated as CASSFLGGYTF. The chain couples TRBV7-9 to TRBJ1-2, with D hard to call. The germline V gene encodes CDR1 SEHNR and CDR2 FQNEAQ (reference sequence). The CDR3 is 11 residues long. The V end lost 3 bases, the J end lost 8 bases, and 7 bases lay between the germline ends.

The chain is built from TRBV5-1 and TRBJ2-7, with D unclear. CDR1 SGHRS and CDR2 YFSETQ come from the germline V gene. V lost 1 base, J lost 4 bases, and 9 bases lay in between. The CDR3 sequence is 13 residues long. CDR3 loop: CASSLKEGYEQYF. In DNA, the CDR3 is TGCGCCAGCAGCTTGAAAGAAGGGTACGAGCAGTACTTC. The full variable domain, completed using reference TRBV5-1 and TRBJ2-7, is KAGVTQTPRYLIKTRGQQVTLSCSPISGHRSVSWYQQTPGQGLQFLFEYFSETQRNKGNFPGRFSGRQFSNSRSEMNVSTLELGDSALYLCASSLKEGYEQYFGPGTRLTVT.

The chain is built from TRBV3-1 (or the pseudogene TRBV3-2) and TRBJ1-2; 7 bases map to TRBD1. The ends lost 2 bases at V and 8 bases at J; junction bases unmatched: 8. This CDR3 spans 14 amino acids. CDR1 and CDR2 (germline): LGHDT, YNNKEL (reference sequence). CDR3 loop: CASSQPDRVGGYTF. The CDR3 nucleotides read TGTGCCAGCAGCCAACCAGACAGGGTTGGGGGCTACACCTTC.